The entry that follows covers one TCR beta chain sequence. Antigen unknown. This CDR3 spans 15 amino acids. The germline gives CDR1 MNHEY, CDR2 SMNVEV (reference sequence). V lost 5 bases and J 7 bases, leaving 20 bases between the germline ends. Assay used: immunoSEQ multiplex PCR; TCRdb lists only in-frame clones, some missing. The sample lists approximately 740,000 clones, over 90% occurring once. Naive CD8 isolation took CD45RO-negative cells positively selected for CCR7 and excluded terminally differentiated effector memory CD45RA+ cells. This sample was taken from a study of shared clonotypes between healthy human individuals. Study-level points and caveats: A handful of donors shared about 4.8% of their naive CD4 clonotypes.

The chain uses TRBV27 and TRBJ1-2, with D perhaps matching TRBD1 (6 bases). The sequence derives from a man under 40 in good health. The sequencing input was naive CD8+ T cells sorted from blood. CDR3 region: CASSPRGGGGRGYTF. CDR3 bases: TGTGCCAGCAGTCCCAGGGGCGGCGGGGGACGTGGCTACACCTTC.